This record covers a single T cell receptor (beta chain). The antigen is undetermined. The source of the sample is a study of beta chain features in type 1 diabetes. This CDR3 comprises 11 residues. V was pared by 6 bases and J by 8 bases, with 11 bases between. CDR1 is DFQATT and CDR2 is SNEGSKA in the germline V gene (reference sequence). Expressed TCRB transcripts were sequenced after all isolated RNA was converted to cDNA. The repertoire was sequenced with immunoSEQ multiplex PCR; TCRdb's copy has only in-frame clones and lacks some. Of 350,000 to 450,000 clones listed, more than 11% are singletons. Findings of the study overall: People with Type 1 diabetes carried modestly yet significantly shorter TCRB CDR3s in all four CD4+ subsets. PCR might favor shorter templates, equally in patients and controls.

The sequenced material came from naive CD4+ T cells from blood. This clonotype originated in a young man in good health. This chain connects TRBV20-1 to TRBJ2-1; D unresolved. Written as DNA, the CDR3 is TGCAGTGCAAGGGCCGCCCATGAGCAGTTCTTC. Amino acid sequence: CSARAAHEQFF.